Presented here are 14 T cell receptor beta chains from one specimen sequenced in a study of blood T cell repertoires in COVID-19. Clones were read by immunoSEQ multiplex PCR, and TCRdb kept only the in-frame ones, dropping some. Of tens of thousands of clones listed, 75% to 80% are singletons. Source material: peripheral blood. The receptors stem from a man between 65 and 79 years old with COVID-19, enrolled during active disease.

This chain connects TRBV18 to TRBJ1-6; D is uncertain. The ends were cut back, 5 bases at V and 7 bases at J, with 6 bases in the middle. The CDR3 consists of 12 residues. Germline CDR1 KGHSH, CDR2 LQKENI. In DNA, the CDR3 is TGTGCCAGCTCAGCCAGAAATTCACCCCTCCACTTT. This sequence encodes CASSARNSPLHF.

The CDR3 protein is CASSVSGSSYEQYF. Here the CDR3 DNA reads TGTGCCAGCAGTGTTAGCGGGAGCTCCTACGAGCAGTACTTC. The chain is built from TRBV2 and TRBJ2-7, with 9 bases matching TRBD2. CDR3 length: 14 residues. The ends lost 4 bases at V and 0 bases at J; junction bases unmatched: 1. Per the germline V gene, CDR1 is SNHLY and CDR2 is FYNNEI.

A few counts support this clone. This chain uses TRBV4-2 with TRBJ1-6; 11 bases line up with TRBD1. The CDR3 has 16 amino acids. Germline CDR1 and CDR2: LGHNA and YNFKEQ. The junction had 2 bases not matched to a gene; V was cut back by 0 bases and J by 7 bases. CDR3 protein: CASSQERTGGNSPLHF. CDR3 coding DNA: TGTGCCAGCAGCCAAGAAAGGACAGGGGGCAATTCACCCCTCCACTTT.

The chain carries TRBV18 and TRBJ1-1; D is uncertain. The CDR3 covers 13 residues. CDR1 and CDR2 (germline): KGHSH, LQKENI. V shed 3 bases and J shed 1 base, with 6 bases lying between them. The CDR3 is CASSPSPNTEAFF. CDR3 nucleotide sequence: TGTGCCAGCTCACCGAGCCCGAACACTGAAGCTTTCTTT.

The chain is built from TRBV9 and TRBJ2-1; 9 bases fit TRBD2. CDR3 length: 15 residues. Germline assignment: CDR1 SGDLS and CDR2 YYNGEE. The V gene end was trimmed by 3 bases and the J gene end by 8 bases; junction bases not matched to a gene: 9. Written as DNA, the CDR3 is TGTGCCAGCAGCGGCGGACGACTAGCGGTGGATGAGCAGTTCTTC. The encoded protein is CASSGGRLAVDEQFF.

V usage is TRBV7-2 and J usage is TRBJ1-6; 9 bases fit TRBD1. The germline gives CDR1 SGHTA, CDR2 FQGNSA. Unmatched junction bases numbered 3, after V lost 5 bases and J lost 4 bases. This CDR3 comprises 15 residues. Written as DNA, the CDR3 is TGTGCCAGCAGCCGGGACAGGGTATATAATTCACCCCTCCACTTT. It specifies CASSRDRVYNSPLHF.

V is TRBV7-2 and J is TRBJ1-6, with D hard to call. Per the germline V gene, CDR1 is SGHTA and CDR2 is FQGNSA. The length of the CDR3 is 15 residues. The germline V and J ends were trimmed by 1 base and 7 bases, with 11 bases remaining between them. CDR3: CASSLVAGKNSPLHF. CDR3 nucleotide sequence: TGTGCCAGCAGCTTAGTGGCGGGGAAGAATTCACCCCTCCACTTT.

The chain recombines TRBV28 with TRBJ1-2; the match to TRBD1 covers 8 bases. V lost 3 bases, J lost 4 bases, and 19 bases stayed unmatched. Germline lookup yields CDR1 MDHEN and CDR2 SYDVKM. The CDR3 covers 19 residues. CDR3 protein: CASSFRPGRTGLRGYGYTF. The CDR3 bases are TGTGCCAGCAGTTTCCGCCCCGGTCGGACAGGGCTCAGAGGCTATGGCTACACCTTC.

V usage is TRBV7-8 and J usage is TRBJ1-6; D uncertain. Trimming cost V 1 base and J 7 bases, with 8 bases left between them. Germline V lookup: CDR1 SGHVS, CDR2 FQNEAQ. CDR3 length equals 14 residues. CDR3 residues: CASSLVPGNSPLHF. CDR3 DNA sequence: TGTGCCAGCAGCTTAGTCCCGGGGAATTCACCCCTCCACTTT.

The J gene is TRBJ2-1, the V gene TRBV11-2, with 11 nucleotides matching TRBD1. V lost 3 bases, J lost 6 bases, and 4 bases stayed unmatched. Per germline, CDR1 SGHAT and CDR2 FQNNGV. The CDR3 is made up of 15 amino acids. CDR3 residues: CASSFSGTGGNEQFF. CDR3 in DNA: TGTGCCAGCAGCTTTTCCGGGACAGGGGGCAATGAGCAGTTCTTC.

This sequence joins TRBV14 and TRBJ2-4, with D perhaps TRBD2 (5 bases). Looked up from germline, CDR1 is SGHDN and CDR2 is FVKESK. V lost 2 bases, J lost 10 bases, and 12 bases lay in between. The CDR3 length is 13 residues. The CDR3 is CASSQFPGEIQYF. As DNA, the CDR3 is TGTGCCAGCAGCCAATTCCCCGGGGAAATTCAGTACTTC.

The chain joins TRBV19 to TRBJ2-1; 7 positions match TRBD1. V dropped 4 bases and J dropped 4; count of bases not matched to a gene: 1. CDR3 length: 13 amino acids. Germline V gives CDR1 LNHDA, CDR2 SQIVND (reference sequence). This CDR3 reads CASSTDRYNEQFF. The CDR3 nucleotides read TGTGCCAGTAGTACGGACAGGTACAATGAGCAGTTCTTC. Complete variable domain (other parts from reference TRBV19 and TRBJ2-1): DGGITQSPKYLFRKEGQNVTLSCEQNLNHDAMYWYRQDPGQGLRLIYYSQIVNDFQKGDIAEGYSVSREKKESFPLTVTSAQKNPTAFYLCASSTDRYNEQFFGPGTRLTVL.

The chain is built from TRBV27 and TRBJ1-2, with TRBD1 matching 9 bases. The J segment lost 7 bases and the V segment lost 5 bases, leaving 8 bases of the junction unmatched. The CDR3 contains 14 residues. Per the germline V gene, CDR1 is MNHEY and CDR2 is SMNVEV (reference sequence). The CDR3 DNA reads TGTGCCAGCAGTCCTAGGACAGGGGTTAGTGGCTACACCTTC. It encodes CASSPRTGVSGYTF.

Notes on this clone: This sample also contains other DNA sequences that code for the same CDR3. The V call is TRBV27, the J call TRBJ2-7, with D possibly being TRBD1 (5 bases). The CDR3 has 14 amino acids. From germline, CDR1 is MNHEY and CDR2 SMNVEV (reference sequence). The ends were cut back, 4 bases at V and 1 base at J, with 11 bases in the middle. The CDR3 loop reads CASSSLAGSYEQYF. CDR3 nucleotide sequence: TGTGCCAGCAGTTCGTTGGCAGGGTCCTACGAGCAGTACTTC.